This T cell receptor (beta chain) was captured in a study of control samples from healthy donors and cancer patients. CDR1 is LGHNA, CDR2 YNFKEQ, per germline. The V end was cut by 8 bases, the J end by 4 bases, with 9 bases between. The CDR3 sequence is 12 residues long. The repertoire was sequenced with immunoSEQ multiplex PCR; TCRdb's copy has only in-frame clones and lacks some. There are 120,000 or so clones in the sample; roughly 91% occur only once, and 1.7% lies in the top ten. The receptor's source is a man aged 50-59 years with head and neck cancer. V is TRBV4-2 and J is TRBJ1-5; the D gene is possibly TRBD1 (5 bases). The specimen sequenced was PBMCs. The CDR3 here is CASQGYNQPQHF. The CDR3 region has the DNA TGTGCCAGCCAGGGATATAATCAGCCCCAGCATTTT.